This TCR beta chain was observed in a study of T cell responses to AZD1222 COVID-19 vaccine. In the study overall: Doses given second, at about 4 or about 12 weeks, were pooled.

Sequenced by immunoSEQ multiplex PCR; TCRdb stores in-frame clones only, minus some. The table has about 210,000 clones, around 92% seen once. General study results and limits: Per reports, nearly half of all spike-specific TCRs target regions that are unmutated in variants. Donors, mostly white British, included more females; clonal diversity was possibly underestimated.

With 3 bases clipped from V and 5 bases from J, the junction kept 6 bases outside the gene matches. The CDR3 is 15 amino acids. CDR1 and CDR2 (germline): MGHDK, SYGVNS. This clone turned up a few times. Its target is not known. Sequencing was performed on peripheral blood, taken on day 0 of AZD1222 vaccination. This clonotype was obtained from an adult in good health. The chain recombines TRBV25-1 with TRBJ1-5, with 8 bases matching TRBD1. The CDR3 reads CASSDARQGHQPQHF. CDR3 bases: TGTGCCAGCAGTGACGCCAGACAGGGGCATCAGCCCCAGCATTTT. The complete variable domain, with remaining parts taken from reference TRBV25-1 and TRBJ1-5, reads EADIYQTPRYLVIGTGKKITLECSQTMGHDKMYWYQQDPGMELHLIHYSYGVNSTEKGDLSSESTVSRIRTEHFPLTLESARPSHTSQYLCASSDARQGHQPQHFGDGTRLSIL.